Shown below are 10 T cell receptor beta chains from a single sample sequenced in a study of response to subunit inactivated influenza vaccine. In TCRdb, the RT-PCR reads were re-called with MiXCR into one record per CDR3 protein. Of 500,000 to 550,000 distinct CDR3 sequences listed, less than 7.5% are singletons. This material consisted of PBMCs from blood, taken around 25 months after vaccination. The receptor set was obtained from a man aged 50-75 years who received an inactivated influenza vaccine.

This clonotype was recorded many times. Here the CDR3 DNA reads TGTGCCAGCAGCTATCCGGACAGGGTCAATCAGCCCCAGCATTTT. Translated: CASSYPDRVNQPQHF. The genes are TRBV2 and TRBJ1-5; 8 bases match TRBD1. Germline-derived CDR1 and CDR2 are SNHLY and FYNNEI. The trim removed 6 bases at V and 3 bases at J, leaving 7 bases unmatched. The CDR3 is 15 amino acids.

The chain couples TRBV2 to TRBJ2-1; tentative D call: TRBD1 (6 bases). Germline CDR1 SNHLY, CDR2 FYNNEI. The V gene lost 6 bases and the J gene lost 2 bases, with 11 bases spanning the gap. The CDR3 is 14 residues long. The CDR3 region has the DNA TGTGCCAGCAGAGCCTCAGGGGCCTACAATGAGCAGTTCTTC. As protein: CASRASGAYNEQFF. The full variable domain, its missing parts supplied by reference TRBV2 and TRBJ2-1, is EPEVTQTPSHQVTQMGQEVILRCVPISNHLYFYWYRQILGQKVEFLVSFYNNEISEKSEIFDDQFSVERPDGSNFTLKIRSTKLEDSAMYFCASRASGAYNEQFFGPGTRLTVL.

This clonotype was counted a few times. The chain couples TRBV20-1 to TRBJ2-5, with D unresolved. Germline CDR1 DFQATT, CDR2 SNEGSKA (reference sequence). The CDR3 covers 14 residues. V shed 3 bases and J shed 2 bases, with 13 bases lying between them. Here the CDR3 reads CSARIPTKQETQYF. Here the CDR3 DNA reads TGCAGTGCTAGGATCCCTACGAAACAAGAGACCCAGTACTTC.

V usage is TRBV4-3 and J usage is TRBJ2-3; D may be TRBD2 (6 bases). The length of the CDR3 is 13 residues. Per germline, CDR1 LGHNA and CDR2 YSLEER. Trimming took off 6 bases at V and 5 bases at J, with 12 bases between the two ends. For the CDR3, the DNA is TGCGCCAGCAGTTCACGAGCGGGAGATACGCAGTATTTT. Protein sequence: CASSSRAGDTQYF.

In the case of this clonotype: This could be a read error, since a much larger clone is one nucleotide away. The chain carries TRBV27 and TRBJ1-1; 7 bases are a match to TRBD1. The CDR3 covers 13 residues. Germline-derived CDR1 and CDR2 are MNHEY and SMNVEV (reference sequence). V was pared by 3 bases and J by 7 bases, with 5 bases of the junction left unmatched. CDR3 loop: CASSFRGLGEAFF. CDR3 sequence (DNA): TGTGCCAGCAGTTTTAGGGGGCTGGGTGAAGCTTTCTTT.

In its sample, this clonotype was seen many times. The chain is built from TRBV2 and TRBJ2-1, with D uncertain. The CDR3 is made up of 14 amino acids. V lost 4 bases to trimming and J lost 3 bases, with 10 bases between them. Germline V gene lookup returns CDR1 SNHLY and CDR2 FYNNEI. The CDR3 DNA follows: TGTGCCAGCAGTGGTACAGTAAACTACAATGAGCAGTTCTTC. Protein sequence: CASSGTVNYNEQFF.

This chain links TRBV3-1 with TRBJ1-1; D possibly corresponds to TRBD1 (6 bases). The CDR3 length is 14 residues. Germline CDR1 reads LGHDT; CDR2 reads YNNKEL (reference sequence). V lost 4 bases and J 6 bases, leaving 15 bases between the germline ends. The CDR3 DNA reads TGTGCCAGCAGCCCCGGACAGACTGGCGCTGAAGCTTTCTTT. This encodes CASSPGQTGAEAFF.

The chain recombines TRBV10-3 with TRBJ2-3; 11 bases line up with TRBD2. The junction had 5 bases not matched to a gene; V was cut back by 10 bases and J by 2 bases. Per germline, CDR1 ENHRY and CDR2 SYGVKD. There are 14 residues in the CDR3. The CDR3 loop is CATTTSGDTDTQYF. The CDR3 nucleotides are TGTGCCACCACGACTAGCGGGGACACAGATACGCAGTATTTT.

This clonotype was seen a handful of times. This chain joins TRBV28 and TRBJ2-5; 7 nucleotides agree with TRBD2. The CDR3 has 15 residues. V lost 3 bases to trimming and J lost 3 bases; unmatched junction nucleotides: 7. Germline V gives CDR1 MDHEN, CDR2 SYDVKM. The CDR3 DNA follows: TGTGCCAGCAGTTTCTCGGGACTAAAGAAAGAGACCCAGTACTTC. Protein: CASSFSGLKKETQYF. The whole variable domain, filled in from reference TRBV28 and TRBJ2-5, reads DVKVTQSSRYLVKRTGEKVFLECVQDMDHENMFWYRQDPGLGLRLIYFSYDVKMKEKGDIPEGYSVSREKKERFSLILESASTNQTSMYLCASSFSGLKKETQYFGPGTRLLVL.

The chain is built from TRBV7-8 and TRBJ2-2; D might be TRBD2 (6 bases). V was trimmed by 1 base and J by 4 bases, leaving 13 bases between them. CDR1 and CDR2 from the germline V gene are SGHVS and FQNEAQ. The CDR3 length is 16 residues. CDR3 region: CASSLVTSPGTGELFF. The CDR3, as DNA: TGTGCCAGCAGCTTAGTTACTAGCCCGGGCACCGGGGAGCTGTTTTTT. Supplemented by reference TRBV7-8 and TRBJ2-2, the full variable domain reads GAGVSQSPRYKVAKRGQDVALRCDPISGHVSLFWYQQALGQGPEFLTYFQNEAQLDKSGLPSDRFFAERPEGSVSTLKIQRTQQEDSAVYLCASSLVTSPGTGELFFGEGSRLTVL.